This T cell receptor beta chain derives from a study of cytomegalovirus exposure and HLA in healthy donors. General study results and limits: The availability of immune exposure information extended only to CMV serostatus.

This clone has a single count. The antigen is undetermined. Amplification used 60 Vbeta primers and 13 Jbeta primers. TCRdb's table, derived via immunoSEQ multiplex PCR, lists solely in-frame clones and lacks some. In the table there are some 89,000 clones, around 85% of which are singletons. The sequence derives from a man aged 40-50 years in good health and CMV-seropositive. The sample consisted of PBMCs.

The CDR3 is CASSALAGSSYNEQFF. CDR3 sequence (DNA): TGCGCCAGCAGCGCTTTAGCGGGCAGCTCCTACAATGAGCAGTTCTTC. The genes are TRBV5-1 and TRBJ2-1, with 7 bases lining up with TRBD2. Germline loops: CDR1 SGHRS, CDR2 YFSETQ. With V trimmed by 4 bases and J by 0 bases, 7 bases remained unmatched. This CDR3 spans 16 amino acids. Full variable domain (rest looked up from reference TRBV5-1 and TRBJ2-1): KAGVTQTPRYLIKTRGQQVTLSCSPISGHRSVSWYQQTPGQGLQFLFEYFSETQRNKGNFPGRFSGRQFSNSRSEMNVSTLELGDSALYLCASSALAGSSYNEQFFGPGTRLTVL.